The 20 T cell receptor beta chains listed next were all sequenced from one sample in a study of cytomegalovirus exposure and HLA in healthy donors. Using immunoSEQ multiplex PCR, the repertoire was profiled, and TCRdb retains in-frame clones only, with some absent. The data contain 82,000 or so clones, more than 85% of them seen just once; the ten biggest clones take up 0.55% to 0.8%. The sequenced material came from PBMCs. These receptors all come from a man younger than 30 in good health and CMV-seronegative.

The rearrangement joins TRBV9 to TRBJ2-1; 8 positions match TRBD1. From germline, CDR1 is SGDLS and CDR2 YYNGEE. The CDR3 sequence is 19 residues long. The ends lost 4 bases at V and 8 bases at J; junction bases unmatched: 23. Here the CDR3 reads CASSTQVGQGPASTYEQFF. The CDR3 nucleotides are TGTGCCAGCAGCACCCAAGTCGGACAGGGTCCGGCATCAACGTATGAGCAGTTCTTC.

J is TRBJ1-2 and V is TRBV10-3; D gene uncertain. The germline V gene has CDR1 ENHRY and CDR2 SYGVKD. The CDR3 totals 14 residues. V was clipped by 5 bases and J by 1 base, with 11 bases between them. In DNA form, the CDR3 reads TGTGCCATCAGTTCCGGCGGAAGTAACTATGGCTACACCTTC. Protein sequence: CAISSGGSNYGYTF.

In its sample, this clone was seen once. The rearrangement links TRBV11-2 to TRBJ2-7, with 11 bases fitting TRBD1. V lost 5 bases and J lost 0; bases outside the gene matches: 3. Germline V gene lookup returns CDR1 SGHAT and CDR2 FQNNGV. The CDR3 totals 15 residues. The CDR3 DNA reads as TGTGCCAGCAGCGGAGGGACAGGGGGCTCCTACGAGCAGTACTTC. Translating gives CASSGGTGGSYEQYF.

J is TRBJ2-7 and V is TRBV5-6; 8 bases are a match to TRBD1. CDR3 size: 14 residues. Germline lookup yields CDR1 SGHDT and CDR2 YYEEEE. J gave up 3 bases and V 3 bases, and 5 bases lay outside the gene matches. The CDR3 DNA reads TGTGCCAGCAGCTACCGGACAGGGAACTACGAGCAGTACTTC. It codes for CASSYRTGNYEQYF.

The chain recombines TRBV6-5 with TRBJ2-5; D gene uncertain. The CDR3 covers 14 residues. Germline loops: CDR1 MNHEY, CDR2 SVGAGI. V dropped 1 base and J dropped 4 bases, with 10 bases sitting between them. The CDR3 nucleotides are TGTGCCAGCAGTTACTTGGGCAGTGGAGAGACCCAGTACTTC. This translates into CASSYLGSGETQYF.

This clone was observed a few times. The rearrangement joins TRBV4-3 to TRBJ1-2; the match to TRBD1 covers 8 bases. The CDR3 length is 14 residues. J gave up 8 bases and V 4 bases, and 9 bases lay outside the gene matches. CDR1 and CDR2 (germline): LGHNA, YSLEER. CDR3 amino acids: CASSPRAGGEGYTF. The DNA for the CDR3 is TGCGCCAGCAGCCCCCGGGCAGGGGGCGAAGGCTACACCTTC.

The CDR3 is CASSFGQPYGYTF. CDR3 DNA sequence: TGTGCCAGTAGTTTCGGACAGCCCTATGGCTACACCTTC. The V and J genes are TRBV19 and TRBJ1-2; tentatively, D is TRBD1 (6 bases). CDR1 and CDR2 from the germline V gene are LNHDA and SQIVND (reference sequence). CDR3 size: 13 residues. V was clipped by 5 bases and J by 4 bases, with 11 bases between them.

This rearrangement joins TRBV9 to TRBJ2-3, with 12 bases lining up with TRBD2. Trimming removed 8 bases from V and 4 bases from J; junction bases left unmatched: 5. Looked up from germline, CDR1 is SGDLS and CDR2 is YYNGEE. CDR3 length equals 14 residues. The CDR3 bases are TGTGCCAGTTCTAGCGGGAGGGAAGCAGATACGCAGTATTTT. It specifies CASSSGREADTQYF. Drawing the rest from reference TRBV9 and TRBJ2-3, the complete variable domain is DSGVTQTPKHLITATGQRVTLRCSPRSGDLSVYWYQQSLDQGLQFLIQYYNGEERAKGNILERFSAQQFPDLHSELNLSSLELGDSALYFCASSSGREADTQYFGPGTRLTVL.

This clone appeared once. The chain is built from TRBV5-6 and TRBJ1-2, with a tentative D call TRBD1 (6 bases). The germline gives CDR1 SGHDT, CDR2 YYEEEE. Between the trimmed V and J ends, which lost 0 bases and 4 bases, there was a span of 19 bases. This CDR3 comprises 17 residues. Written as DNA, the CDR3 is TGTGCCAGCAGCTTGGCAGGGTTGGCAGGGGCGTCCTATGGCTACACCTTC. Translated: CASSLAGLAGASYGYTF.

The chain joins TRBV12-5 to TRBJ1-1, with 10 bases that match TRBD1. Germline CDR1 is LGHNT and CDR2 is FRNRAP. The V gene end was trimmed by 1 base and the J gene end by 4 bases; junction bases not matched to a gene: 6. The CDR3 runs 16 residues. CDR3 in amino acids: CASGLGTGQGGTEAFF. The CDR3 DNA sequence: TGTGCTAGTGGTTTGGGAACTGGACAGGGGGGCACTGAAGCTTTCTTT.

In this sample, this clone turned up once. This rearrangement joins TRBV11-2 to TRBJ2-7; D is possibly TRBD2 (5 bases). The CDR3 length is 14 residues. Germline loops: CDR1 SGHAT, CDR2 FQNNGV. Trimming pared 4 bases from V and 1 base from J, leaving 11 bases between. In nucleotides, the CDR3 is TGTGCCAGCAGCTCCGTAGCGAAATCCTACGAGCAGTACTTC. This gives the protein CASSSVAKSYEQYF.

Only a few counts were recorded for this clone. The rearrangement links TRBV5-1 to TRBJ1-2; no definite D call. With 0 bases removed from V and 8 bases from J, the gap between germline ends came to 14 bases. Germline lookup yields CDR1 SGHRS and CDR2 YFSETQ. This CDR3 is 14 amino acids long. The CDR3 region is CASSLGVGGYGYTF. For the CDR3, the DNA is TGCGCCAGCAGCTTGGGGGTAGGAGGGTACGGCTACACCTTC.

The rearrangement uses TRBV6-5 and TRBJ2-4; D perhaps matches TRBD1 (5 bases). Germline CDR1 MNHEY, CDR2 SVGAGI. This CDR3 has 14 residues. V lost 5 bases and J 2 bases, leaving 10 bases between the germline ends. CDR3 nucleotide sequence: TGTGCCAGCAGTCAACAGGTGACCAAAAACATTCAGTACTTC. Its translation: CASSQQVTKNIQYF.

The rearrangement uses TRBV4-2 and TRBJ1-1; 9 nucleotides line up with TRBD1. Trimming at V came to 0 bases and at J to 2 bases, leaving 1 base not matched to a gene. The CDR3 covers 15 residues. The germline V gene encodes CDR1 LGHNA and CDR2 YNFKEQ. Here the CDR3 reads CASSQEQGANTEAFF. CDR3 coding DNA: TGTGCCAGCAGCCAAGAACAGGGGGCTAACACTGAAGCTTTCTTT.

V and J are TRBV6-4 and TRBJ1-1; D might be TRBD1 (6 bases). Germline V gives CDR1 MRHNA, CDR2 SNTAGT. This CDR3 is 14 amino acids long. Trimming shortened V by 5 bases and J by 0 bases, and 10 bases separated the two germline ends. The CDR3 here is CASSPTGMNTEAFF. The CDR3 bases are TGTGCCAGCAGTCCGACAGGTATGAACACTGAAGCTTTCTTT.

The rearrangement links TRBV30 to TRBJ1-2; no reliable D call. The CDR3 consists of 14 residues. CDR1 and CDR2 from the germline V gene are GTSNPN and SVGIG (reference sequence). Trimming removed 2 bases from V and 4 bases from J, with 14 bases in between. The CDR3 coding sequence is TGTGCCTGGAGTCTAGGACTCGGAATCTATGGCTACACCTTC. It translates to CAWSLGLGIYGYTF.

This clone was found once. V gene TRBV9 combines with J gene TRBJ1-5; TRBD1 might be the D (5 bases). This CDR3 comprises 16 residues. V dropped 3 bases and J dropped 6 bases, with 19 bases sitting between them. The germline V gene encodes CDR1 SGDLS and CDR2 YYNGEE. In DNA, the CDR3 is TGTGCCAGCAGCGATATCCCCGGACATGAAGCTCAGCCCCAGCATTTT. Translated, it gives CASSDIPGHEAQPQHF. Full variable domain (missing parts from reference TRBV9 and TRBJ1-5): DSGVTQTPKHLITATGQRVTLRCSPRSGDLSVYWYQQSLDQGLQFLIQYYNGEERAKGNILERFSAQQFPDLHSELNLSSLELGDSALYFCASSDIPGHEAQPQHFGDGTRLSIL.

This chain links TRBV7-9 with TRBJ2-7; D is undetermined. Trimming stripped 0 bases from V and 4 bases from J, with 10 bases between. This CDR3 has 14 residues. Per the germline V gene, CDR1 is SEHNR and CDR2 is FQNEAQ (reference sequence). CDR3 protein: CASSLALEPYEQYF. CDR3 DNA sequence: TGTGCCAGCAGCTTAGCGCTAGAACCGTACGAGCAGTACTTC. The full variable domain, completed using reference TRBV7-9 and TRBJ2-7, is DTGVSQNPRHKITKRGQNVTFRCDPISEHNRLYWYRQTLGQGPEFLTYFQNEAQLEKSRLLSDRFSAERPKGSFSTLEIQRTEQGDSAMYLCASSLALEPYEQYFGPGTRLTVT.

This rearrangement joins TRBV6-6 to TRBJ1-2; TRBD1 matches 9 bases. The CDR3 extends over 14 amino acids. The trim removed 6 bases at V and 2 bases at J, leaving 4 bases unmatched. CDR1 and CDR2 from the germline V gene are MNHNY and SVGAGI (reference sequence). The CDR3 DNA sequence: TGTGCCAGCAGGGGACAGGGAAGGAACTATGGCTACACCTTC. This encodes CASRGQGRNYGYTF.

CDR3 nucleotide sequence: TGTGCCAGCTCACAACTAGCGGGAGCAGATACGCAGTATTTT. Amino acid sequence: CASSQLAGADTQYF. The rearrangement joins TRBV18 to TRBJ2-3, with 11 bases lining up with TRBD2. The junction had 1 base not matched to a gene; V was cut back by 4 bases and J by 4 bases. Germline CDR1 KGHSH, CDR2 LQKENI. The CDR3 spans 14 residues.